These T cell receptor beta chains were read from a single sample in a study of T-cell memory formation after mild COVID-19. TCRdb passed the 5' RACE reads through MiXCR, listing each CDR3 protein once. This table has a few hundred thousand distinct CDR3 sequences, approximately 19% appearing once. The specimen sequenced was PBMCs or a T cell subset sorted from them (not recorded which). These receptors were collected from a man younger than 35 who had mild COVID-19 (a few samples of this study predate the infection). Cell type and time point are not known. The CDR3 runs from the conserved cysteine through the conserved F or W. A D gene is named only where the DNA matches it firmly. Some rows have no size entry. The others give once, few or many, or a class for an expanded clone.

CDR3 DNA	CDR3 protein	D gene	clone size	V gene	J gene
TGTGCCAGCAGCAAAGGACAGGGCCCGAGGGAGCCCCAGCATTTT	CASSKGQGPREPQHF	TRBD1	few	TRBV5-5	TRBJ1-5
TGTGCCAGCAGCGGGACAGGGGGGGAGCTGTTTTTT	CASSGTGGELFF	TRBD1	few	TRBV9	TRBJ2-2
TGTGCCAGCAGCGACCACAGGGGGCAGGGAACTGAAGCTTTCTTT	CASSDHRGQGTEAFF	TRBD1	few	TRBV9	TRBJ1-1
TGTGCCAGCAGCTCCCGGGAGGGGGCTCAGTCACCCCTCCACTTT	CASSSREGAQSPLHF	TRBD1	NA	TRBV7-2	TRBJ1-6
TGTGCCAGTAGTATAGATTTGAGGGGGGGCCCCTACAATGAGCAGTTCTTC	CASSIDLRGGPYNEQFF	NA	NA	TRBV19	TRBJ2-1
TGTGCCAGCAATATGGAGGGGGTAAATACCGGGGAGCTGTTTTTT	CASNMEGVNTGELFF	NA	NA	TRBV2	TRBJ2-2
TGTGCCAGCAGCCAAGGAGTAGGTAATGAAGCTTTCTTT	CASSQGVGNEAFF	NA	NA	TRBV5-5	TRBJ1-1
TGTGCCAGCAGTTCGCCTTCCCGGGACAGCTACGAGCAGTACTTC	CASSSPSRDSYEQYF	TRBD1	NA	TRBV6-2/TRBV6-3	TRBJ2-7
TGCAGTGCTAGTTTATTGTTGGACAGGGGATCAGATACGCAGTATTTT	CSASLLLDRGSDTQYF	TRBD1	NA	TRBV20-1	TRBJ2-3
TGTGCCAGCAGTTACGAGGGACCCGCCGGTCATAGCAATCAGCCCCAGCATTTT	CASSYEGPAGHSNQPQHF	NA	few	TRBV6-2/TRBV6-3	TRBJ1-5
TGTGCCACTTACGGAGGACCGCGCCTTGACTATGGCTACACCTTC	CATYGGPRLDYGYTF	NA	few	TRBV19	TRBJ1-2